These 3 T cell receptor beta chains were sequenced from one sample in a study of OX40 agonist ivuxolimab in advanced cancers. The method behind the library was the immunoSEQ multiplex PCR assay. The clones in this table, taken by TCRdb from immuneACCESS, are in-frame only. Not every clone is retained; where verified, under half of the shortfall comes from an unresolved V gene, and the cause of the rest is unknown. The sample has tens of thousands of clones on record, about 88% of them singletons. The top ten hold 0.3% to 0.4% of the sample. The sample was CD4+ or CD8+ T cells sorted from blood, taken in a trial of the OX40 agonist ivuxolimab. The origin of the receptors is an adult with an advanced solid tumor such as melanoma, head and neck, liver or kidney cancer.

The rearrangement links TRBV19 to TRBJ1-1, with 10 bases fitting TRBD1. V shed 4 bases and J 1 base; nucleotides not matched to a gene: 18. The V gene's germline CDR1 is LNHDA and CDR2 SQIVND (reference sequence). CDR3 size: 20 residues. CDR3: CASSKRRSGTGVSENTEAFF. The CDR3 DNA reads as TGTGCCAGTAGTAAAAGACGTAGCGGGACAGGGGTATCCGAGAACACTGAAGCTTTCTTT.

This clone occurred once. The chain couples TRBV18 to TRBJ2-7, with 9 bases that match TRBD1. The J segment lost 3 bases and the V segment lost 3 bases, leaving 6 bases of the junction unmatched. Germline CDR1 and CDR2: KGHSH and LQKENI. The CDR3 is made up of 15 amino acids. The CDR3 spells CASSPSDRGGYEQYF. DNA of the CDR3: TGTGCCAGCTCACCGAGCGACAGGGGGGGCTACGAGCAGTACTTC. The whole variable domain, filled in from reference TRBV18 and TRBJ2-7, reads NAGVMQNPRHLVRRRGQEARLRCSPMKGHSHVYWYRQLPEEGLKFMVYLQKENIIDESGMPKERFSAEFPKEGPSILRIQQVVRGDSAAYFCASSPSDRGGYEQYFGPGTRLTVT.

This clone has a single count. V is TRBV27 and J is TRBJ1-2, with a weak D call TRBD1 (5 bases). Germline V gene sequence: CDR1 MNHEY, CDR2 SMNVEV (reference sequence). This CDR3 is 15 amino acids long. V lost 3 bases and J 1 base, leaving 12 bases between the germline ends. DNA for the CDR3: TGTGCCAGCAGTTTGCAGGGCCCCATTAACTATGGCTACACCTTC. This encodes CASSLQGPINYGYTF.